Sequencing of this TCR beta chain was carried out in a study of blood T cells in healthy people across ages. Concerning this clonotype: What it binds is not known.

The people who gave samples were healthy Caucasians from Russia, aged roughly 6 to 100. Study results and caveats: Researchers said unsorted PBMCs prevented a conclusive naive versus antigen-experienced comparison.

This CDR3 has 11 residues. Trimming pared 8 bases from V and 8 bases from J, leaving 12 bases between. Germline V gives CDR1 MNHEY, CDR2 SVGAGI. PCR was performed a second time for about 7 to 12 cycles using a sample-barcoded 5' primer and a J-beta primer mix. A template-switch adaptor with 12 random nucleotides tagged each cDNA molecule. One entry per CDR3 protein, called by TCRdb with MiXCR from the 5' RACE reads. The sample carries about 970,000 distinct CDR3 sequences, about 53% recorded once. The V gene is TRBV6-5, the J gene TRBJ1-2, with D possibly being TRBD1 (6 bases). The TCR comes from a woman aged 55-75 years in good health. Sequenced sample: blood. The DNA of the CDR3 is TGTGCCAGCGGTACAGGGTGGGGCTACACCTTC. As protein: CASGTGWGYTF.